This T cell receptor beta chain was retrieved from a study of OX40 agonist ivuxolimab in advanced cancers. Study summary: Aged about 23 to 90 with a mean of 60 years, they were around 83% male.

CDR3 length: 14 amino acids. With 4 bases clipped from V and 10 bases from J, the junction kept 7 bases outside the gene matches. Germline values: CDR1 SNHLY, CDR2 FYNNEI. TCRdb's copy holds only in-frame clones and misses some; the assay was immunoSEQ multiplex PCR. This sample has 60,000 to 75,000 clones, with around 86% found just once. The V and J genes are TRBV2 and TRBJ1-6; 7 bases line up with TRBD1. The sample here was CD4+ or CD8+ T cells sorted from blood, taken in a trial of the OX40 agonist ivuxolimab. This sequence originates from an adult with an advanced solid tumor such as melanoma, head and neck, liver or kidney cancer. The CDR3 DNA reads TGTGCCAGCAGTGGGGACAGTTCTCCGTCACCCCTCCACTTT. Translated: CASSGDSSPSPLHF.